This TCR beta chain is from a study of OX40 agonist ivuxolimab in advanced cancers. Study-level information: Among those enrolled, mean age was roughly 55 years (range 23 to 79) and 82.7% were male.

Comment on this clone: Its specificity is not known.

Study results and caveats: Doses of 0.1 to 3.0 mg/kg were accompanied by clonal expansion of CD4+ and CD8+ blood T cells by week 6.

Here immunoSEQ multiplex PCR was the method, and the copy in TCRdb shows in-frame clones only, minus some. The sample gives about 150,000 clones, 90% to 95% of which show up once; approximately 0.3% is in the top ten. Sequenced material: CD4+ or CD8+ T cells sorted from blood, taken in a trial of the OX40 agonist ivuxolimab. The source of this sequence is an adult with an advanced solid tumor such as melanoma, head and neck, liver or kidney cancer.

CDR3 residues: CASRPDSFGEAFF. The CDR3 DNA reads as TGTGCCAGCAGACCCGACAGCTTTGGTGAAGCTTTCTTT. V is TRBV6-5 and J is TRBJ1-1; TRBD1 might be the D (5 bases). V was pared by 6 bases and J by 7 bases, with 15 bases between. This CDR3 is built from 13 residues. Germline CDR1 and CDR2: MNHEY and SVGAGI.